The sequence of this T cell receptor beta chain was determined in a study of T cell responses to AZD1222 COVID-19 vaccine. Study at large: Both about-4-week and about-12-week second-dose recipients were combined. Findings and caveats of the study: Donors skewed white British and female; clonal diversity was possibly underestimated.

Sequenced by immunoSEQ multiplex PCR; TCRdb stores in-frame clones only, minus some. The table lists roughly 100,000 clones, about four fifths of them singletons. Regarding this clone: The target antigen is unknown.

Specimen: peripheral blood, collected on day 0 of AZD1222 vaccination. The receptor was isolated from an adult in good health.

As DNA, the CDR3 is TGTGCCAGCAGCCCCGGCGTCATTAGCGATACGCAGTATTTT. As protein: CASSPGVISDTQYF. V and J are TRBV4-2 and TRBJ2-3; no definite D call. Germline CDR1 reads LGHNA; CDR2 reads YNFKEQ. Trimming pared 4 bases from V and 6 bases from J, leaving 14 bases between. The CDR3 loop spans 14 amino acids.